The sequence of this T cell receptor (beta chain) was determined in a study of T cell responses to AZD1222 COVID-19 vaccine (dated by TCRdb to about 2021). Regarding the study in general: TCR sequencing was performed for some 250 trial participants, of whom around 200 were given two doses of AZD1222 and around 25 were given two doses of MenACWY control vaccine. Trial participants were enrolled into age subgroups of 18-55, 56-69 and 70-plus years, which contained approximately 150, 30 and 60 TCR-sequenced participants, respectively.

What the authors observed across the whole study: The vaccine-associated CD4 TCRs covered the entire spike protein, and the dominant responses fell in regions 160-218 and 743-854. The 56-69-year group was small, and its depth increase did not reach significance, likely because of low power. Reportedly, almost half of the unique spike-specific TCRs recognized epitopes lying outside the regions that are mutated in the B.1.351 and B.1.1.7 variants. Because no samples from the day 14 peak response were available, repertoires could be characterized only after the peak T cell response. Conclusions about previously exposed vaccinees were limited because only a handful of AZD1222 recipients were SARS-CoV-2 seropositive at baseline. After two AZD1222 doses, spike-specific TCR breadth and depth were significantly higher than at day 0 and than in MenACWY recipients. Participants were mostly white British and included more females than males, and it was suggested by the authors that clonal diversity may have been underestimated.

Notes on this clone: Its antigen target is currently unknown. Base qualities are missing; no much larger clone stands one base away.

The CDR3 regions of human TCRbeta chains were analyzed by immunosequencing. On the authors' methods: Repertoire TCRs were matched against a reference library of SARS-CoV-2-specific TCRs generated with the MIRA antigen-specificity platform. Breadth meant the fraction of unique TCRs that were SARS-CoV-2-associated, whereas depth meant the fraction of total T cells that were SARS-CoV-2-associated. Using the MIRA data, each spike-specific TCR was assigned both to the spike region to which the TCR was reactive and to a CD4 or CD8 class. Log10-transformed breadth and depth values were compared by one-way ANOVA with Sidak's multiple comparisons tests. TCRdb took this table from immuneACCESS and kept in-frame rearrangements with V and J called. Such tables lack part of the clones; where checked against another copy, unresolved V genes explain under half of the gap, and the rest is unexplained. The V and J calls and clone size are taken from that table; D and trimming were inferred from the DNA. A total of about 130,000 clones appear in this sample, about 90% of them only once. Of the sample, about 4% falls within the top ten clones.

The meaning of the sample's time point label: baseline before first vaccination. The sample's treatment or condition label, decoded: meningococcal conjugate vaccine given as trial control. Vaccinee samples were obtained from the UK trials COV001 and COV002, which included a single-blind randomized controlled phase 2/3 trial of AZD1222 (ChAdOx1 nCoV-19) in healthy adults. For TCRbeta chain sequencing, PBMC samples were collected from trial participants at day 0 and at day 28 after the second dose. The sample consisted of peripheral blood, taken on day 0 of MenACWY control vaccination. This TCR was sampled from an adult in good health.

The nucleotide sequence reads TGTGCCAGCAGCTTGCAAAGAGCGGAAGGGGGGAATGAGCAGTTCTTC. Translated, it gives CASSLQRAEGGNEQFF. Recombination joined TRBV11-2 with TRBJ2-1; the D gene is possibly TRBD1 or TRBD2, with 6 bases matching each. The CDR1 and CDR2 encoded by the germline V gene are SGHAT and FQNNGV. The V and J ends are trimmed by 3 bases and 7 bases, leaving 19 bases between them. Including cysteine and phenylalanine, the CDR3 has 16 amino acids. Solely the CDR3 DNA is kept, with 48 bases framed from the first base. Reference TRBV11-2 and TRBJ2-1 genes cover what lies past the CDR3, so the full variable domain is EAGVAQSPRYKIIEKRQSVAFWCNPISGHATLYWYQQILGQGPKLLIQFQNNGVVDDSQLPKDRFSAERLKGVDSTLKIQPAKLEDSAVYLCASSLQRAEGGNEQFFGPGTRLTVL.